One T cell receptor beta chain is described in this entry. The V end was cut by 5 bases, the J end by 3 bases, with 17 bases between. The germline V gene has CDR1 SGHVS and CDR2 FNYEAQ. This CDR3 spans 16 amino acids. These data are taken from a study of shared T cell receptors in the human thymus. Libraries were prepared by immunoSEQ multiplex PCR; TCRdb keeps only in-frame clonotypes and omits some of them. The sample consists of roughly 700,000 clones, approximately 88% of them appearing once. The same sample was also used in a study of human thymus T cells. That work states: Corrective cardiac operations yielded the resected thymus tissue. Gene usage (both V and J) appeared biased in thymic and blood repertoires.

This TCR was recovered from a boy less than two years old with a congenital heart defect. Sequencing was performed on thymocytes. The V call is TRBV7-6, the J call TRBJ1-3, with D possibly matching TRBD1 (5 bases). This CDR3 is CASSQQARGFGNTIYF. DNA for the CDR3: TGTGCCAGCAGCCAACAGGCTCGAGGCTTTGGAAACACCATATATTTT.